The 29 T cell receptor beta chains presented below share a single source sample, sequenced in a study of shared clonotypes between healthy human individuals. Method: immunoSEQ multiplex PCR; TCRdb's copy keeps in-frame clones and lacks some. The sample yields 700,000 or so clones, approximately 75% seen once. The sequenced sample was memory CD4+ T cells sorted from blood. Subset: CD45RA-negative fraction. The receptors here all came from a woman aged 30 to 39 in good health.

V usage is TRBV4-2 and J usage is TRBJ2-1; 7 bases are a match to TRBD2. The CDR3 loop spans 15 amino acids. Unmatched junction bases numbered 4, after V lost 1 base and J lost 4 bases. CDR1 LGHNA and CDR2 YNFKEQ come from the germline V gene. DNA for the CDR3: TGTGCCAGCAGCCAAGGAGCGGGGCTTTACAATGAGCAGTTCTTC. Its protein is CASSQGAGLYNEQFF.

The rearrangement uses TRBV6-6 and TRBJ2-7; no reliable D call. The V gene's germline CDR1 is MNHNY and CDR2 SVGAGI (reference sequence). The V end was cut by 6 bases, the J end by 2 bases, with 14 bases between. The CDR3 spans 14 residues. The CDR3 here is CASREHLITYEQYF. The CDR3 DNA sequence: TGTGCCAGCAGGGAACATCTAATAACCTACGAGCAGTACTTC.

The chain combines TRBV11-1 with TRBJ1-2, with D unclear. Germline loops: CDR1 SGHAT, CDR2 FQDESV (reference sequence). CDR3 size: 14 residues. The V gene lost 5 bases and the J gene lost 8 bases, with 18 bases spanning the gap. Here the CDR3 DNA reads TGTGCCAGCAGCCAGACCGGGTCTCTACGCGGCTACACCTTC. Its protein product is CASSQTGSLRGYTF.

The V and J genes are TRBV28 and TRBJ1-1; D unclear. Trimming left V 6 bases short and J 12 bases short, with 17 bases between. Germline CDR1 MDHEN, CDR2 SYDVKM. The CDR3 has 12 amino acids. The CDR3, as DNA: TGTGCCAGCAGCCTGAAACCCGGGGTCCCTTTCTTT. Protein product: CASSLKPGVPFF.

V is TRBV7-9 and J is TRBJ2-5, with D tentatively TRBD1 (5 bases). The CDR3 consists of 15 residues. The V end was cut by 2 bases, the J end by 5 bases, with 15 bases between. CDR1 is SEHNR, CDR2 FQNEAQ, per germline (reference sequence). The CDR3 sequence: CASSLYRQVDETQYF. In nucleotides, the CDR3 is TGTGCCAGCAGCTTATACAGGCAGGTGGACGAGACCCAGTACTTC.

In DNA, the CDR3 is TGCAGTGCGGGGTTTTTAGAGCAGTTCTTC. Encoded protein: CSAGFLEQFF. This sequence joins TRBV20-1 and TRBJ2-1; unclear D gene. The CDR3 covers 10 residues. The ends were cut back, 6 bases at V and 10 bases at J, with 10 bases in the middle. Germline V gives CDR1 DFQATT, CDR2 SNEGSKA (reference sequence).

The rearrangement uses TRBV10-3 and TRBJ2-5, with D hard to call. The DNA end is more similar to TRBJ2-7, so the J call may be wrong. The CDR3 contains 12 residues. CDR1 and CDR2 (germline): ENHRY, SYGVKD. The CDR3 DNA sequence: TGTGCCATAGCCGTCCTCCCCTACGAGCAGTACTTC. Its protein product is CAIAVLPYEQYF.

The chain joins TRBV2 to TRBJ2-7, with 12 bases identical to TRBD2. This CDR3 is 15 amino acids long. CDR1 is SNHLY and CDR2 is FYNNEI in the germline V gene. V shed 6 bases and J 5 bases; nucleotides not matched to a gene: 8. CDR3 region: CASSPLAGGPHEQYF. CDR3 sequence (DNA): TGTGCCAGCAGCCCGCTAGCGGGAGGGCCGCACGAGCAGTACTTC.

CDR3 in amino acids: CASSFVRAGPYDYGYTF. The CDR3 coding sequence is TGTGCCAGCAGCTTCGTCAGGGCGGGACCCTATGACTATGGCTACACCTTC. This chain joins TRBV7-2 and TRBJ1-2; D is perhaps TRBD1 (5 bases). Germline CDR1 is SGHTA and CDR2 is FQGNSA. The CDR3 loop spans 17 amino acids. Trimming took 3 bases from V and 3 from J, leaving 20 bases between them.

The rearrangement links TRBV19 to TRBJ1-4; TRBD1 matches 9 bases. With 10 bases clipped from V and 2 bases from J, the junction kept 17 bases outside the gene matches. The CDR3 loop spans 18 amino acids. In germline, CDR1 is LNHDA, CDR2 SQIVND (reference sequence). The CDR3 is CATQPSGTGRPTNEKLFF. As DNA, the CDR3 is TGTGCCACTCAACCATCCGGGACAGGGAGGCCGACTAATGAAAAACTGTTTTTT.

The chain recombines TRBV28 with TRBJ2-7; the D gene is possibly TRBD1 (6 bases). CDR1 and CDR2 (germline): MDHEN, SYDVKM. The CDR3 extends over 14 amino acids. V was pared by 5 bases and J by 5 bases, with 16 bases between. The DNA of the CDR3 is TGTGCCAGCAGTCACGGGACAATACCCCACGAGCAGTACTTC. It translates to CASSHGTIPHEQYF.

The chain combines TRBV6-5 with TRBJ2-2, with D perhaps TRBD1 or TRBD2 (5 bases each). The V end was cut by 6 bases, the J end by 2 bases, with 13 bases between. CDR3 length: 15 amino acids. CDR1 and CDR2 from the germline V gene are MNHEY and SVGAGI. CDR3 in DNA: TGTGCCAGCAGCAAACTAGACAGCAACACCGGGGAGCTGTTTTTT. Translation gives CASSKLDSNTGELFF.

The chain employs TRBV14 and TRBJ2-1, with 12 bases fitting TRBD1. The CDR3 has 17 amino acids. The V gene's germline CDR1 is SGHDN and CDR2 FVKESK. The V segment lost 1 base and the J segment 7 bases; nucleotides outside the gene matches: 8. CDR3 loop: CASSQAGTGGSQNEQFF. The CDR3 bases are TGTGCCAGCAGCCAAGCCGGGACAGGGGGCAGTCAGAATGAGCAGTTCTTC.

The chain employs TRBV5-4 and TRBJ2-5; D possibly matches TRBD1 or TRBD2 (6 bases each). The CDR3 runs to 14 residues. Germline lookup yields CDR1 SGHNT and CDR2 YYREEE (reference sequence). Trimming pared 4 bases from V and 4 bases from J, leaving 14 bases between. The chain's CDR3 is CASSQGGTGETQYF. CDR3 DNA: TGTGCCAGCAGCCAAGGGGGGACGGGAGAGACCCAGTACTTC.

CDR3 residues: CASRDLGGSISGNTIYF. The DNA for the CDR3 is TGTGCCAGCAGGGACTTAGGGGGTTCAATCTCTGGAAACACCATATATTTT. The rearrangement joins TRBV11-3 to TRBJ1-3; D may be TRBD1 (6 bases). This CDR3 has 17 residues. Trimming cost V 6 bases and J 0 bases, with 18 bases left between them. From germline, CDR1 is SGHNT and CDR2 YENEEA.

The chain couples TRBV2 to TRBJ2-7, with D possibly matching TRBD1 (5 bases). Trimming pared 6 bases from V and 5 bases from J, leaving 8 bases between. CDR1 and CDR2 from the germline V gene are SNHLY and FYNNEI. The length of the CDR3 is 11 residues. The CDR3 nucleotides read TGTGCCAGCAGATTAGGGGACGAGCAGTACTTC. Protein sequence: CASRLGDEQYF.

This clone was seen a few times. J is TRBJ2-5 and V is TRBV30; the D gene is possibly TRBD1 (6 bases). The CDR3 has 13 amino acids. The germline V gene encodes CDR1 GTSNPN and CDR2 SVGIG (reference sequence). With 6 bases removed from V and 1 base from J, the gap between germline ends came to 12 bases. The CDR3 region is CACRWTVQETQYF. In nucleotides, the CDR3 is TGTGCCTGTAGATGGACAGTCCAAGAGACCCAGTACTTC.

The chain has TRBV28 and TRBJ1-5; D possibly corresponds to TRBD1 (6 bases). CDR1 is MDHEN and CDR2 is SYDVKM in the germline V gene. Trimming took 5 bases from V and 1 from J, leaving 15 bases between them. The CDR3 is 16 residues long. In nucleotides, the CDR3 is TGTGCCAGCAGTCCGACTGGGGGGGCCAGCAATCAGCCCCAGCATTTT. It yields the protein CASSPTGGASNQPQHF.

The chain is built from TRBV6-5 and TRBJ2-1, with 13 bases that match TRBD2. CDR1 is MNHEY and CDR2 is SVGAGI in the germline V gene. V lost 6 bases, J lost 5 bases, and 4 bases stayed unmatched. The CDR3 sequence is 15 residues long. In DNA form, the CDR3 reads TGTGCCAGCAGCCGAGGACTAGCGGGGGACAATGAGCAGTTCTTC. Its protein is CASSRGLAGDNEQFF.

The rearrangement joins TRBV5-5 to TRBJ1-5, with D unclear. Germline values: CDR1 SGHKS, CDR2 YYEKEE (reference sequence). This CDR3 has 13 residues. V was clipped by 4 bases and J by 4 bases, with 9 bases between them. This CDR3 reads CASSRDRNQPQHF. The CDR3 DNA reads TGTGCCAGCAGCAGGGATCGGAATCAGCCCCAGCATTTT. Looking up the rest from reference TRBV5-5 and TRBJ1-5 gives the full variable domain: DAGVTQSPTHLIKTRGQQVTLRCSPISGHKSVSWYQQVLGQGPQFIFQYYEKEERGRGNFPDRFSARQFPNYSSELNVNALLLGDSALYLCASSRDRNQPQHFGDGTRLSIL.

The chain couples TRBV28 to TRBJ1-4, with TRBD1 identical over 9 bases. The germline V gene encodes CDR1 MDHEN and CDR2 SYDVKM. V shed 7 bases, J shed 3 bases, and the junction held 9 bases outside the gene matches. This CDR3 is 16 amino acids long. The DNA of the CDR3 is TGTGCCAGCACCCTGGGGGGGACAGGGCCTAATGAAAAACTGTTTTTT. This translates into CASTLGGTGPNEKLFF.

This clone was seen a single time. The chain uses TRBV19 and TRBJ1-3; TRBD1 aligns across 7 bases. The germline V gene encodes CDR1 LNHDA and CDR2 SQIVND (reference sequence). The V and J ends lost 7 bases and 2 bases, in that order; junction bases with no gene match: 8. The CDR3 spans 15 residues. The CDR3 region is CASIRDRAAGNTIYF. The CDR3 nucleotides read TGTGCCAGTATCCGAGACAGGGCGGCTGGAAACACCATATATTTT. Looking up the rest from reference TRBV19 and TRBJ1-3 gives the full variable domain: DGGITQSPKYLFRKEGQNVTLSCEQNLNHDAMYWYRQDPGQGLRLIYYSQIVNDFQKGDIAEGYSVSREKKESFPLTVTSAQKNPTAFYLCASIRDRAAGNTIYFGEGSWLTVV.

This sequence joins TRBV7-9 and TRBJ1-1, with D possibly matching TRBD1 (6 bases). V was shortened by 7 bases and J by 3 bases, with 21 bases between the two germline ends. The CDR3 covers 16 residues. Germline values: CDR1 SEHNR, CDR2 FQNEAQ (reference sequence). The CDR3 sequence is CASNPSAGAGDTEAFF. The CDR3 nucleotides are TGTGCCAGCAACCCCTCGGCGGGGGCGGGGGACACTGAAGCTTTCTTT. Full variable domain (rest looked up from reference TRBV7-9 and TRBJ1-1): DTGVSQNPRHKITKRGQNVTFRCDPISEHNRLYWYRQTLGQGPEFLTYFQNEAQLEKSRLLSDRFSAERPKGSFSTLEIQRTEQGDSAMYLCASNPSAGAGDTEAFFGQGTRLTVV.

This clone was detected only a few times. The chain employs TRBV6-6 and TRBJ2-1; TRBD2 matches 11 bases. The CDR3 length is 15 residues. In germline, CDR1 is MNHNY, CDR2 SVGAGI (reference sequence). The V segment lost 5 bases and the J segment 6 bases; nucleotides outside the gene matches: 6. CDR3 residues: CASSPSGTSGNEQFF. CDR3 in DNA: TGTGCCAGCAGTCCTTCCGGGACTAGCGGCAATGAGCAGTTCTTC.

V and J are TRBV5-8 and TRBJ2-5, with 12 bases matching TRBD2. Germline CDR1 reads SGHTS; CDR2 reads YDEGEE. V was pared by 4 bases and J by 2 bases, with 9 bases of the junction left unmatched. This CDR3 has 17 amino acids. The CDR3 coding sequence is TGTGCCAGCAGCCATATATGGACTAGCGGGGCACAAGAGACCCAGTACTTC. Translating gives CASSHIWTSGAQETQYF. The full variable domain, in which reference TRBV5-8 and TRBJ2-5 provide the parts outside the CDR3, is EAGVTQSPTHLIKTRGQQATLRCSPISGHTSVYWYQQALGLGLQFLLWYDEGEERNRGNFPPRFSGRQFPNYSSELNVNALELEDSALYLCASSHIWTSGAQETQYFGPGTRLLVL.

The J gene is TRBJ2-7, the V gene TRBV6-1; D may be TRBD1 or TRBD2 (6 bases each). From germline, CDR1 is MNHNS and CDR2 SASEGT. Trimming removed 7 bases at V and 0 bases at J, with 13 bases between. This CDR3 contains 14 residues. The CDR3: CASNIGGHSYEQYF. The DNA of the CDR3 is TGTGCCAGCAATATCGGGGGCCACTCCTACGAGCAGTACTTC.

The chain combines TRBV7-9 with TRBJ2-3; D not certain. V was trimmed by 5 bases and J by 2 bases, leaving 14 bases between them. Germline V gives CDR1 SEHNR, CDR2 FQNEAQ (reference sequence). The CDR3 runs to 15 residues. In nucleotides, the CDR3 is TGTGCCAGCAGCCTCGCCACTCAACTCACAGATACGCAGTATTTT. Translating it yields CASSLATQLTDTQYF.

The chain employs TRBV4-1 and TRBJ1-5, with 8 positions matching TRBD1. The CDR3 has 16 residues. Looked up from germline, CDR1 is MGHRA and CDR2 is YSYEKL. The junction had 5 bases not matched to a gene; V was cut back by 1 base and J by 3 bases. The DNA for the CDR3 is TGCGCCAGCAGCCAAGTCTTGACAGGGGTCAATCAGCCCCAGCATTTT. Its protein product is CASSQVLTGVNQPQHF.

CDR3 DNA: TGTGCCAGCAGTTACTCCGGGCTAGCGGGGAGCTACGAGCAGTACTTC. It encodes CASSYSGLAGSYEQYF. The chain carries TRBV6-5 and TRBJ2-7; TRBD2 aligns across 9 bases. Trimming at V came to 0 bases and at J to 3 bases, leaving 6 bases not matched to a gene. From germline, CDR1 is MNHEY and CDR2 SVGAGI. The CDR3 has 16 amino acids.